This entry is about one TCR beta chain. It has no known antigen specificity. Base-call qualities are not available, and no considerably larger clone is one nucleotide away. Inclusive of the bounding cysteine and phenylalanine, the CDR3 is 15 residues long. Of all the DNA, just the CDR3 is kept, 45 bases in frame from base 1. Based on the germline V gene, the CDR1 and CDR2 sequences are SGHRS and YFSETQ. V and J lose 5 bases and 0 bases, and a span of 11 bases separates them. The library was obtained by the immunoSEQ multiplex PCR assay. DNA from the cultured and isolated CD4+ T cells underwent TCR beta CDR3 sequencing. In the paper's pipeline: The analysis removed non-productive TCR sequences, trimmed reads to the CDR3 region, and retained only CDR3s that were 7 or more amino acids long. Antigen-specific clonotypes were identified using the MANAFEST web app by comparison of expansion in peptide wells against reference cultures. To be called positive, a clone needed expansion at FDR<0.05 compared with the reference and with all other wells, an odds ratio greater than 5, and a frequency greater than 0.1% in two replicate wells. A clonotype was called cross-reactive if it was significantly expanded both in SARS-CoV-2 spike wells and in at least one common cold coronavirus spike condition. Using the stringdist R package, CDR3 similarity was measured by Levenshtein distance, and unrooted trees were constructed with ape in R 3.6.1. The immuneACCESS repertoire file appears here via TCRdb, limited to in-frame rearrangements. These files lack a portion of the clones; in checked studies, under half of the deficit traces to unresolved V genes, and the cause of the others is not known. Clonal size and the V and J genes are those of that table, whereas D and trimming came from the DNA. The sample table holds around 50,000 clones, of which under 85% were seen once. Together, the top ten hold 5.4% of the sample.

After less than eleven days of culture, CD4+ T cells were isolated with the EasySep CD4+ T cell isolation kit. PCR-confirmed SARS-CoV-2 infection had occurred in convalescent patients between March and December 2020, before the Alpha, Beta and Delta variants emerged in the United States. Participants received two doses of either the BNT162b2 or the mRNA-1273 mRNA SARS-CoV-2 vaccine. Half of the culture medium was replaced with fresh IL-2-containing medium on days 3 and 7. Unless noted otherwise, every peptide stimulation condition was grown in triplicate wells. Using Ficoll-Paque Plus gradient centrifugation, PBMC were separated from whole blood and then either used fresh or cryopreserved at -140C. The QIAamp micro DNA kit was used to extract genomic DNA from the cultured CD4+ T cells. The data belong to a study of vaccination effects on CD4 cells after COVID-19 (dated by TCRdb to 2022 to 2024). Regarding the complete study: In the ViraFEST assay, PBMC were stimulated with viral peptide pools, and TCR sequencing was then used to find antigen-specific CD4+ T cell clonotypes based on their expansion. Samples were taken from three convalescent patients early (day +14) and late (day +241, +227, +161 respectively) after vaccination. Post-vaccine samples across the study were collected a median of 72 days after the second dose, with a range of 14 to 241. Approximately 2.1 million PBMC per well were cultured in IMDM with roughly 5% human AB serum, 10 IU/ml IL-2 and gentamicin, plus 10 ug/ml peptides. SARS-CoV-2 spike-specific CD4+ TCR repertoires from before and after mRNA vaccination were compared in COVID-19 convalescent patients and in infection-naive vaccine recipients. Altogether, roughly 10 COVID-19 convalescent patients and a few SARS-CoV-2-naive healthy vaccine recipients made up the full study. Cultures from other donors in the study were sequenced using the Oncomine TCR Beta short-read assay on an Illumina iSeq 100. Points the paper makes about the study in general: Among convalescent patients, the spike-reactive repertoire after vaccination was made up mainly of new vaccine-induced clones that were largely distinct from the clones induced by infection. Only a small number of convalescent patients were included, and no early post-infection timepoints were available, which limited the study. At late post-vaccination timepoints, both infection-induced and vaccine-induced clones showed marked clonal contraction, consistent with waning T cell responses.

The sequence was collected from a human donor who had a prior SARS-CoV-2 infection. Material: CD4+ T cells from PBMCs cultured without peptide, obtained after COVID-19 vaccination. In this chain, TRBV5-1 is recombined with TRBJ2-2, with the identity of the D gene unclear. Here is the DNA: TGCGCCAGCAGTTCACGGGCGTCGAACACCGGGGAGCTGTTTTTT. Translation gives CASSSRASNTGELFF.